A single sample is the source of the 8 T cell receptor beta chains below, sequenced in a study of post-analysis software for immune sequencing data. Whole-study findings and limits: Relative to controls, patients had roughly five TRBV segments at higher frequency, with TRBV5-6, TRBV5-1 and TRBV20-1 among these.

Antigens of these TCRs are unknown. Presence of unique molecular identifiers characterized the TCR beta cDNA libraries. MiXCR was run by TCRdb on the PCR reads, yielding one entry per CDR3 protein. This sample carries fewer than 600,000 distinct CDR3 sequences, nearly 45% of them seen once, and the ten largest clones take 12%. What was sequenced was blood. These receptors were taken from a girl between 5 and 17 years old with multiple sclerosis.

This clonotype was detected once. The chain is built from TRBV6-5 and TRBJ1-5; 8 bases fit TRBD1. Germline assignment: CDR1 MNHEY and CDR2 SVGAGI. The V segment lost 4 bases and the J segment 6 bases; nucleotides outside the gene matches: 11. The CDR3 contains 16 residues. DNA for the CDR3: TGTGCCAGCAGTTCTCTGTCCAGGGGGCTCGGTCAGCCCCAGCATTTT. Its translation: CASSSLSRGLGQPQHF.

This chain joins TRBV6-5 and TRBJ2-1, with 7 positions matching TRBD2. Trimming cost V 6 bases and J 7 bases; bases outside gene matches: 12. CDR1 is MNHEY and CDR2 is SVGAGI in the germline V gene. The length of the CDR3 is 15 residues. The CDR3 protein is CASSRPGASGNEQFF. As DNA, the CDR3 is TGTGCCAGCAGCCGACCTGGGGCTAGCGGAAATGAGCAGTTCTTC.

Of note for this clonotype: A much more abundant neighbour one base away suggests this may be a read error. The gene calls are TRBV5-1 and TRBJ1-1; 7 positions match TRBD1. The germline V gene has CDR1 SGHRS and CDR2 YFSETQ. The CDR3 consists of 16 residues. The ends lost 5 bases at V and 0 bases at J; junction bases unmatched: 10. Here the CDR3 DNA reads TGCGCCAGCAGAAAACAGGGGCGCGCGATGAACACTGAAGCTTTCTTT. Its protein product is CASRKQGRAMNTEAFF.

The chain recombines TRBV7-9 with TRBJ1-4; possibly TRBD1 for D (5 bases). Germline V gene lookup returns CDR1 SEHNR and CDR2 FQNEAQ (reference sequence). The V end was cut by 10 bases, the J end by 6 bases, with 15 bases between. The CDR3 is made up of 13 amino acids. The CDR3 is CATDRDVDEKLFF. In DNA, the CDR3 is TGTGCCACGGACCGGGACGTTGATGAAAAACTGTTTTTT.

With regard to this clonotype: This may come from a read error, since a much larger clone is one base off. V is TRBV6-4 and J is TRBJ2-1; the match to TRBD2 covers 7 bases. Germline values: CDR1 MRHNA, CDR2 SNTAGT. The V gene end was trimmed by 5 bases and the J gene end by 6 bases; junction bases not matched to a gene: 4. The CDR3 sequence is 13 residues long. The CDR3 sequence: CASSREAGNEQFF. The CDR3, as DNA: TGTGCCAGCAGTCGGGAGGCGGGCAATGAGCAGTTCTTC.

V is TRBV12-3 or TRBV12-4 and J is TRBJ1-5; D is unclear. The CDR3 runs 13 residues. V gave up 6 bases and J gave up 3 bases, with 9 bases separating them. The CDR3 DNA reads as TGTGCCAGCAGCATGGAAACCAATCAGCCCCAGCATTTT. Translated: CASSMETNQPQHF.

This clonotype turned up a few times. This rearrangement joins TRBV4-2 to TRBJ1-2; the D gene is possibly TRBD1 (6 bases). V gave up 3 bases and J gave up 4 bases, with 15 bases separating them. Germline assignment: CDR1 LGHNA and CDR2 YNFKEQ. The CDR3 is made up of 15 amino acids. The chain's CDR3 is CASSQLQGGGYGYTF. The CDR3 nucleotides read TGTGCCAGCAGCCAGCTACAGGGAGGAGGCTATGGCTACACCTTC.

The rearrangement joins TRBV19 to TRBJ1-1, with no clear D. The CDR3 loop spans 13 amino acids. Trimming removed 3 bases at V and 4 bases at J, with 9 bases between. Germline CDR1 reads LNHDA; CDR2 reads SQIVND (reference sequence). The CDR3 sequence is CASSIGPATEAFF. The CDR3 DNA reads TGTGCCAGTAGTATTGGGCCAGCCACTGAAGCTTTCTTT.